Listed here are 23 T cell receptor beta chains from one sample, sequenced in a study of human T cells and chemical hapten exposure. Each CDR3 protein is one row after TCRdb ran MiXCR on the RACE reads. The sample has 250,000 to 300,000 distinct CDR3 sequences; roughly 7.7% are singletons. Time point in this sample: pre-sensitization, week 0. Treatment given: therapeutic diphenylcyclopropenone sensitization with weekly scalp DPC. The source was whole blood, collected in connection with sensitization to the hapten diphenylcyclopropenone (DPC). Receptors originate from a man aged 18 to 29 with alopecia areata. Some clones in this sample may be carry-over from other donors' samples.

The rearrangement links TRBV3-1 to TRBJ2-3; D unresolved. Germline V gives CDR1 LGHDT, CDR2 YNNKEL (reference sequence). V lost 3 bases to trimming and J lost 6 bases, with 7 bases between them. This CDR3 is 12 amino acids long. CDR3 loop: CASSHESDTQYF. The CDR3 DNA sequence: TGTGCCAGCAGCCATGAATCGGATACGCAGTATTTT.

This clonotype was detected a few times. The V gene is TRBV5-5, the J gene TRBJ2-5, with a tentative D call TRBD2 (5 bases). The CDR3 sequence is 15 residues long. Germline assignment: CDR1 SGHKS and CDR2 YYEKEE (reference sequence). The ends were cut back, 2 bases at V and 3 bases at J, with 14 bases in the middle. The CDR3: CASSFARGNKETQYF. The DNA for the CDR3 is TGTGCCAGCAGCTTTGCCCGGGGTAATAAAGAGACCCAGTACTTC.

This clonotype has just a few counts. V and J are TRBV11-2 and TRBJ2-5, with 8 bases identical to TRBD2. The CDR3 has 15 amino acids. Germline-derived CDR1 and CDR2 are SGHAT and FQNNGV. Trimming cost V 5 bases and J 4 bases; bases outside gene matches: 9. Here the CDR3 DNA reads TGTGCCAGCAGCATGGTAGCGGGACAAGGAGAGACCCAGTACTTC. Translation: CASSMVAGQGETQYF. The variable domain in full, completed from reference TRBV11-2 and TRBJ2-5, reads EAGVAQSPRYKIIEKRQSVAFWCNPISGHATLYWYQQILGQGPKLLIQFQNNGVVDDSQLPKDRFSAERLKGVDSTLKIQPAKLEDSAVYLCASSMVAGQGETQYFGPGTRLLVL.

V usage is TRBV7-9 and J usage is TRBJ2-3, with 10 bases identical to TRBD1. The V and J ends lost 4 bases and 2 bases, in that order; junction bases with no gene match: 6. There are 16 residues in the CDR3. Germline assignment: CDR1 SEHNR and CDR2 FQNEAQ (reference sequence). The CDR3 coding sequence is TGTGCCAGCAGCTCATCGACAGGGGGCTTCACAGATACGCAGTATTTT. Protein product: CASSSSTGGFTDTQYF.

The genes are TRBV4-1 and TRBJ1-2, with 11 bases fitting TRBD1. CDR1 and CDR2 (germline): MGHRA, YSYEKL. The CDR3 totals 17 residues. V was clipped by 3 bases and J by 0 bases; unmatched bases: 6. CDR3 protein: CASSQGTGGTSNYGYTF. CDR3 sequence (DNA): TGCGCCAGCAGCCAGGGGACAGGGGGAACCTCTAACTATGGCTACACCTTC.

This clonotype has a handful of counts. The gene calls are TRBV29-1 and TRBJ1-1; D is perhaps TRBD1 (6 bases). The V end was cut by 7 bases, the J end by 0 bases, with 15 bases between. The CDR3 loop spans 14 amino acids. The germline V gene encodes CDR1 SQVTM and CDR2 ANQGSEA. CDR3 bases: TGCAGCGCCCCGACAGGAACCATGAACACTGAAGCTTTCTTT. Its translation: CSAPTGTMNTEAFF.

The chain uses TRBV3-1 and TRBJ2-3, with D perhaps assigned TRBD1 or TRBD2 (5 bases each). The germline V gene has CDR1 LGHDT and CDR2 YNNKEL (reference sequence). The V end lost 2 bases, the J end lost 2 bases, and 14 bases lay between the germline ends. The CDR3 spans 16 residues. CDR3 region: CASSQFVRDHTDTQYF. CDR3 coding DNA: TGTGCCAGCAGCCAATTTGTAAGGGACCACACAGATACGCAGTATTTT.

This clonotype was detected a few times. This chain uses TRBV18 with TRBJ2-5; TRBD1 aligns across 7 bases. The germline V gene encodes CDR1 KGHSH and CDR2 LQKENI. The CDR3 totals 14 residues. V lost 2 bases, J lost 5 bases, and 5 bases stayed unmatched. CDR3 nucleotides: TGTGCCAGCTCACCAAACGACAGGGCCGAGACCCAGTACTTC. This encodes CASSPNDRAETQYF.

With respect to this clonotype: The junction departs from germline at one end; a sequencing error may be responsible. V gene TRBV12-3 or TRBV12-4 combines with J gene TRBJ2-3; the D gene could be TRBD1 or TRBD2 (5 bases each). There are 15 residues in the CDR3. CDR3 sequence: CAISYRGEGTDTQYF. The CDR3 DNA is TGTGCCATCAGTTATAGGGGAGAAGGCACAGATACGCAGTATTTT.

This chain uses TRBV6-6 with TRBJ1-5; D is possibly TRBD1 (5 bases). Germline V gene sequence: CDR1 MNHNY, CDR2 SVGAGI (reference sequence). With 0 bases removed from V and 4 bases from J, the gap between germline ends came to 13 bases. This CDR3 region has 16 residues. This CDR3 reads CASSYSVRGGNQPQHF. The CDR3 bases are TGTGCCAGCAGTTACTCGGTGCGGGGGGGGAATCAGCCCCAGCATTTT.

The J gene is TRBJ1-5, the V gene TRBV7-9, with D maybe TRBD1 (5 bases). V dropped 3 bases and J dropped 7 bases, with 13 bases sitting between them. The CDR3 loop spans 14 amino acids. Per germline, CDR1 SEHNR and CDR2 FQNEAQ (reference sequence). The CDR3 loop is CASSFGGSGQPQHF. CDR3 sequence (DNA): TGTGCCAGCAGCTTCGGGGGATCCGGACAGCCCCAGCATTTT.

This clonotype appeared many times. The gene calls are TRBV2 and TRBJ2-2, with 8 bases that match TRBD1. Trimming took 6 bases from V and 5 from J; bases not matched to a gene: 8. CDR1 and CDR2 (germline): SNHLY, FYNNEI. CDR3 length: 15 amino acids. The CDR3: CASSKETGETGELFF. CDR3 coding DNA: TGTGCCAGCAGCAAGGAGACAGGGGAAACCGGGGAGCTGTTTTTT.

The V and J genes are TRBV20-1 and TRBJ2-3; 12 bases agree with TRBD2. V was clipped by 3 bases and J by 8 bases; unmatched bases: 12. CDR3 length: 16 residues. CDR1 DFQATT and CDR2 SNEGSKA come from the germline V gene (reference sequence). CDR3 loop: CSARGSTSGGSFTQYF. The CDR3, as DNA: TGCAGTGCTAGGGGATCTACTAGCGGGGGGAGTTTTACGCAGTATTTT.

This clonotype was detected a few times. Here the CDR3 reads CASAISYNEQFF. The CDR3 bases are TGTGCCAGCGCGATCTCCTACAATGAGCAGTTCTTC. The rearrangement links TRBV28 to TRBJ2-1; unclear D gene. The V gene's germline CDR1 is MDHEN and CDR2 SYDVKM. V dropped 8 bases and J dropped 0 bases, with 5 bases sitting between them. The CDR3 totals 12 residues.

The rearrangement uses TRBV6-2 or TRBV6-3 and TRBJ2-4; D gene ambiguous. Germline values: CDR1 MNHEY, CDR2 SVGEGT. CDR3 length: 16 residues. Trimming stripped 4 bases from V and 0 bases from J, with 13 bases between. CDR3 region: CASSSAGLVAKNIQYF. The CDR3 bases are TGTGCCAGCAGTTCAGCAGGCCTGGTAGCCAAAAACATTCAGTACTTC.

Only a few counts were recorded for this clonotype. The rearrangement uses TRBV7-2 and TRBJ2-6; 7 nucleotides agree with TRBD1. CDR1 is SGHTA and CDR2 is FQGNSA in the germline V gene. Unmatched junction bases numbered 6, after V lost 5 bases and J lost 2 bases. The CDR3 sequence is 16 residues long. The CDR3 nucleotides are TGTGCCAGCAGCAAGCCTACAGGGGCTGGGGCCAACGTCCTGACTTTC. Translated, it gives CASSKPTGAGANVLTF.

The V call is TRBV20-1, the J call TRBJ1-6, with 9 bases lining up with TRBD1. V was clipped by 1 base and J by 4 bases; unmatched bases: 5. Germline V CDR1 and CDR2: DFQATT, SNEGSKA (reference sequence). This CDR3 has 16 residues. The DNA for the CDR3 is TGCAGTGCTAGAGGGGGGGGACAGGGATATAATTCACCCCTCCACTTT. Its translation is CSARGGGQGYNSPLHF.

The rearrangement uses TRBV4-1 and TRBJ2-3, with a possible D match to TRBD2 (6 bases). Germline lookup yields CDR1 MGHRA and CDR2 YSYEKL. V gave up 3 bases and J gave up 9 bases, with 13 bases separating them. The CDR3 is made up of 13 amino acids. DNA of the CDR3: TGCGCCAGCAGCCATGGGGGGTTGCCGACGCAGTATTTT. Its protein is CASSHGGLPTQYF.

Turning to this clonotype: The junction shows a germline mismatch at one end, possibly a read error. The chain uses TRBV12-3 or TRBV12-4 and TRBJ1-6; D remains unclear. The CDR3 runs 16 residues. CDR3 nucleotide sequence: TGTGCCAGCAGTCCCCGACCTGGTAGGAGGCTATCACACCTCCACTTT. Translation: CASSPRPGRRLSHLHF.

At least ten counts were recorded for this clonotype. The V and J genes are TRBV7-2 and TRBJ2-1; TRBD1 matches 8 bases. Trimming removed 4 bases from V and 3 bases from J; junction bases left unmatched: 5. The germline V gene encodes CDR1 SGHTA and CDR2 FQGNSA. CDR3 length: 15 residues. CDR3 nucleotides: TGTGCCAGCAGCTCTCGACAGGGGAGCTACAATGAGCAGTTCTTC. Translated: CASSSRQGSYNEQFF.

The table lists this clonotype with a few counts. This rearrangement joins TRBV16 to TRBJ1-6; a possible D gene is TRBD1 (6 bases). The CDR3 sequence is 15 residues long. V lost 5 bases to trimming and J lost 7 bases, with 15 bases between them. CDR1 KGHSY and CDR2 FQNENV come from the germline V gene. CDR3 in amino acids: CASSSSGANNSPLHF. In DNA, the CDR3 is TGTGCCAGCAGCTCATCAGGGGCCAACAATTCACCCCTCCACTTT.

This clonotype has a handful of counts. This rearrangement joins TRBV2 to TRBJ1-5, with 7 bases lining up with TRBD1. The CDR3 is made up of 22 amino acids. The ends lost 6 bases at V and 2 bases at J; junction bases unmatched: 28. Germline CDR1 reads SNHLY; CDR2 reads FYNNEI. This CDR3 is CASRDRRPSGNQPPSGNQPQHF. In DNA form, the CDR3 reads TGTGCCAGCAGGGACAGGCGGCCCAGTGGCAATCAGCCCCCCAGTGGCAATCAGCCCCAGCATTTT.

The rearrangement uses TRBV5-6 and TRBJ2-2, with TRBD1 matching 8 bases. This CDR3 is built from 15 residues. Germline CDR1 and CDR2: SGHDT and YYEEEE. V shed 6 bases, J shed 1 base, and the junction held 5 bases outside the gene matches. CDR3: CASILGQVNTGELFF. CDR3 coding DNA: TGTGCCAGCATCCTGGGACAGGTGAACACCGGGGAGCTGTTTTTT.